This TCR beta chain is drawn from a study of T-cell reconstitution after alpha-beta-depleted transplantation in children. There are a few counts of this clonotype. The CDR3 length is 15 residues. The V and J ends lost 2 bases and 2 bases respectively, with 11 bases between them. Library preparation (for TCRbeta) was performed with unique molecular identifiers. MiXCR, applied by TCRdb to the PCR reads, yields one record per CDR3 protein. The sample records roughly 500,000 distinct CDR3 sequences, approximately 20% being singletons. The TCR comes from a human donor who donated a stem cell graft to a child with acute lymphoblastic leukemia. The genes are TRBV12-3 or TRBV12-4 and TRBJ2-3, with no clear D. Sequencing was performed on PBMCs from the stem cell graft donor, taken from the stem cell graft. For the CDR3, the DNA is TGTGCCAGCAGTTTAAAGGGCGGCCTCACAGATACGCAGTATTTT. The encoded protein is CASSLKGGLTDTQYF.